The rows below give T cell receptor beta chains drawn from one sample of a study of blood T cell repertoires in COVID-19. Some clones are missing from TCRdb's copy, which holds only in-frame ones; the method was immunoSEQ multiplex PCR. The sample holds some 400,000 clones; over 75% are singletons and the top ten take about 10%. The sequencing input was peripheral blood. These TCRs come from a woman in her 30s with COVID-19, enrolled during active disease. Both conserved end residues are part of each CDR3. The D gene is left open where the match is weak. Clone size is given for some rows only: seen once, a few or many times, or a class if the clone is expanded.

CDR3,DNA,size,V,J,length,D
CASRLLGSINQPQHF,TGTGCCAGCAGACTCCTAGGGAGTATCAATCAGCCCCAGCATTTT,once,TRBV28,TRBJ1-5,15,.
CASSPGRGSMNTEAFF,TGTGCCAGCAGCCCAGGCAGGGGAAGCATGAACACTGAAGCTTTCTTT,.,TRBV7-2,TRBJ1-1,16,.
CASSLIFGEQYF,TGTGCCAGCAGCTTAATCTTCGGCGAGCAGTACTTC,.,TRBV7-2,TRBJ2-7,12,.
CASSLLGRAGPRDEQFF,TGTGCCAGCAGCTTACTCGGCCGTGCGGGCCCGAGGGATGAGCAGTTCTTC,.,TRBV11-2,TRBJ2-1,17,.
CASSLGLRQGASEAFF,TGCGCCAGCAGCTTGGGGCTTCGACAGGGGGCCTCTGAAGCTTTCTTT,.,TRBV5-1,TRBJ1-1,16,TRBD1
CASSRAGPYNSPLHF,TGTGCCAGCAGTCGAGCGGGACCGTATAATTCACCCCTCCACTTT,.,TRBV6-5,TRBJ1-6,15,.
CASSLAGTTGGLPFF,TGTGCCAGCAGCTTAGCAGGAACGACAGGGGGACTTCCGTTCTTC,.,TRBV7-2,TRBJ2-1,15,TRBD1
CAISESRQGVRNEQFF,TGTGCCATCAGTGAGTCGAGACAGGGGGTGAGGAATGAGCAGTTCTTC,.,TRBV10-3,TRBJ2-1,16,TRBD1
CASSPGQYGYTF,TGTGCCAGCAGTCCCGGACAGTATGGCTACACCTTC,.,TRBV6-1,TRBJ1-2,12,.
CASSLAGGNQPQHF,TGCGCCAGCAGCTTGGCGGGGGGCAATCAGCCCCAGCATTTT,.,TRBV5-1,TRBJ1-5,14,.
CASTASSATNEKLFF,TGCGCCAGCACCGCTTCCAGTGCAACTAATGAAAAACTGTTTTTT,.,TRBV5-1,TRBJ1-4,15,.
CASSPKTEAFF,TGTGCCAGCAGCCCAAAAACTGAAGCTTTCTTT,.,TRBV28,TRBJ1-1,11,.
CASSDTPALAGLTDTQYF,TGTGCCAGCAGCGATACGCCGGCACTAGCGGGATTAACAGATACGCAGTATTTT,.,TRBV6-2/TRBV6-3,TRBJ2-3,18,TRBD2
CASSRDSPYEQYF,TGCGCCAGCAGCCGGGACAGTCCCTACGAGCAGTACTTC,.,TRBV5-1,TRBJ2-7,13,TRBD1
CATSDLRTRADTQYF,TGTGCCACCAGTGATTTAAGGACTAGGGCAGATACGCAGTATTTT,.,TRBV24-1,TRBJ2-3,15,TRBD2
CASSLTASNQPQHF,TGCGCCAGCAGCTTGACAGCCAGCAATCAGCCCCAGCATTTT,.,TRBV5-1,TRBJ1-5,14,.
CASSRPTIAGIDEQFF,TGTGCCAGCAGCCGCCCCACGATAGCGGGCATTGATGAGCAGTTCTTC,.,TRBV11-2,TRBJ2-1,16,TRBD2
CASSRAAGPQHF,TGTGCCAGCAGCCGGGCAGCGGGGCCCCAGCATTTT,.,TRBV7-2,TRBJ1-5,12,.
CASSTSGTGFEKLFF,TGTGCCAGTAGTACATCCGGGACAGGGTTTGAAAAACTGTTTTTT,.,TRBV19,TRBJ1-4,15,TRBD1
CASSQTGYTEAFF,TGCGCCAGCAGCCAAACAGGGTACACTGAAGCTTTCTTT,.,TRBV4-3,TRBJ1-1,13,.
CASSPSGGRGSETEAFF,TGTGCCAGCTCACCATCCGGGGGGCGCGGGTCTGAGACTGAAGCTTTCTTT,.,TRBV18,TRBJ1-1,17,.
CASSPGQGDGEKLFF,TGTGCCAGCAGCCCCGGACAGGGTGACGGTGAAAAACTGTTTTTT,.,TRBV5-5,TRBJ1-4,15,TRBD1
CASITRDKDQPQHF,TGTGCCAGCATCACCCGGGACAAAGATCAGCCCCAGCATTTT,.,TRBV6-5,TRBJ1-5,14,.
CASSLGGVETQYF,TGTGCCAGCAGTTTGGGAGGGGTAGAGACCCAGTACTTC,.,TRBV12-3/TRBV12-4,TRBJ2-5,13,TRBD2
CASIRDRGNEQYF,TGTGCCAGTATCCGGGACAGGGGGAATGAGCAGTACTTC,once,TRBV2,TRBJ2-7,13,TRBD1
CASSRSGSYEQYF,TGCGCCAGCAGTAGGAGCGGGTCCTACGAGCAGTACTTC,.,TRBV10-1,TRBJ2-7,13,.
CAISDRQGEAGANVLTF,TGTGCCATCAGTGACAGACAGGGAGAGGCTGGGGCCAACGTCCTGACTTTC,.,TRBV10-3,TRBJ2-6,17,TRBD1
CASSPDRDGDTQYF,TGCGCCAGCAGCCCGGACAGGGATGGAGATACGCAGTATTTT,.,TRBV5-1,TRBJ2-3,14,TRBD1
CASSLGQEIKAPEAFF,TGTGCCAGCAGCCTGGGACAGGAGATTAAGGCCCCCGAAGCTTTCTTT,.,TRBV5-5,TRBJ1-1,16,TRBD1
CASSPRGGGFGYTF,TGCGCCAGCAGCCCCCGTGGGGGGGGCTTTGGCTACACCTTC,.,TRBV4-1,TRBJ1-2,14,.
CASSLPGQGAPTDTDTQYF,TGTGCCAGCAGTCTCCCGGGACAGGGGGCACCCACGGACACAGATACGCAGTATTTT,.,TRBV3-1/TRBV3-2,TRBJ2-3,19,TRBD1
CATSGTGDWGYTF,TGTGCCACCAGTGGAACAGGGGATTGGGGCTACACCTTC,.,TRBV24-1,TRBJ1-2,13,TRBD1
CARNSTGGRGAFF,TGCGCCAGGAATTCGACAGGGGGGAGGGGAGCTTTCTTT,.,TRBV10-1,TRBJ1-1,13,TRBD1
CASRKDRSEKLFF,TGTGCCAGCAGAAAGGACAGGTCTGAAAAACTGTTTTTT,.,TRBV2,TRBJ1-4,13,TRBD1
CASSRTRGTVSGGYTF,TGTGCCAGCAGTCGGACCAGGGGAACGGTTTCTGGTGGCTACACCTTC,many,TRBV28,TRBJ1-2,16,.
CASSLTSGFGETQYF,TGTGCCAGCAGCTTAACGTCCGGGTTTGGGGAGACCCAGTACTTC,once,TRBV7-3,TRBJ2-5,15,.
CAWRPSTSVTSTDTQYF,TGTGCCTGGAGACCCTCGACTAGCGTCACTAGCACAGATACGCAGTATTTT,once,TRBV30,TRBJ2-3,17,TRBD2
CASIQTSGRKYEQYF,TGTGCCAGCATTCAAACTAGCGGGAGGAAGTACGAGCAGTACTTC,few,TRBV6-6,TRBJ2-7,15,TRBD2
CASRKGQGAGSNQPQHF,TGTGCCAGCAGAAAGGGACAGGGGGCCGGAAGCAATCAGCCCCAGCATTTT,few,TRBV2,TRBJ1-5,17,TRBD1
CASSVGVDMNTEAFF,TGTGCCAGCAGCGTAGGAGTAGACATGAACACTGAAGCTTTCTTT,.,TRBV9,TRBJ1-1,15,.
CASSTSGRTDTQYF,TGTGCCAGCAGTACTAGCGGACGCACAGATACGCAGTATTTT,.,TRBV9,TRBJ2-3,14,TRBD2
CASSAGQGNQPQHF,TGTGCCAGTAGTGCGGGACAGGGTAATCAGCCCCAGCATTTT,.,TRBV19,TRBJ1-5,14,TRBD1
CASSQQGLSNQPQHF,TGCGCCAGCAGCCAACAGGGTTTGAGCAATCAGCCCCAGCATTTT,.,TRBV4-1,TRBJ1-5,15,.
CASSLQGTSGNEQYF,TGTGCCAGCAGCCTACAAGGGACTAGCGGGAACGAGCAGTACTTC,.,TRBV3-1/TRBV3-2,TRBJ2-7,15,TRBD2
CASSFRDRINIQYF,TGTGCCAGTAGTTTCCGGGACAGGATAAACATTCAGTACTTC,few,TRBV19,TRBJ2-4,14,TRBD1
CASSLSQRTDTQYF,TGTGCCAGCAGCTTGAGCCAGAGGACAGATACGCAGTATTTT,.,TRBV5-5,TRBJ2-3,14,.
CASSKTSGRDTQYF,TGTGCCAGCAGCAAGACTAGCGGGAGGGATACGCAGTATTTT,.,TRBV21-1,TRBJ2-3,14,.
CASSRAQVFQEQYF,TGTGCCAGCAGCCGTGCGCAGGTCTTCCAGGAGCAGTACTTC,.,TRBV11-2,TRBJ2-7,14,.
CASSLVPGGYGYTF,TGTGCCAGCAGCTTAGTGCCAGGGGGCTATGGCTACACCTTC,.,TRBV7-8,TRBJ1-2,14,TRBD1
CASGQQGAEGNTIYF,TGTGCCAGCGGTCAACAGGGGGCGGAGGGAAACACCATATATTTT,.,TRBV3-1/TRBV3-2,TRBJ1-3,15,TRBD1
CASHFANQPQHF,TGTGCCAGCCACTTCGCTAATCAGCCCCAGCATTTT,.,TRBV19,TRBJ1-5,12,.
CASSLGTGPYEQYF,TGTGCCAGCAGCTTAGGGACAGGGCCCTACGAGCAGTACTTC,.,TRBV7-8,TRBJ2-7,14,TRBD1
CSASLGLAGGTYEQYF,TGCAGTGCTAGTCTGGGACTAGCGGGAGGTACATACGAGCAGTACTTC,many,TRBV20-1,TRBJ2-7,16,TRBD2